Detailed here is one T cell receptor (beta chain). What it recognizes is unknown. The germline V and J ends were trimmed by 2 bases and 8 bases, with 10 bases remaining between them. Germline V gene lookup returns CDR1 SGHRS and CDR2 YFSETQ. The CDR3 is made up of 12 amino acids. This sample was included in a study of shared clonotypes between healthy human individuals. About the research overall: With ages of 18 to 49, the donors were two women and a few men.

TCRdb keeps only in-frame clones here, not all; method: immunoSEQ multiplex PCR. Of around 610,000 clones in the sample, about 96% were seen once. Regarding the study as a whole: Some clonotypes were shared by all four sorted-subset donors, while others were not shared. The non-shared ones had lower generation probabilities than the shared ones. For naive CD4 cells, approximately 4.8% of clonotypes were shared across a handful of donors.

It was CD45RO-negative cells, positively selected for CCR7, that made up naive CD8 cells, with terminally differentiated effector memory CD45RA+ cells excluded. The receptor's source is a woman aged 25-40 years in good health. The material sequenced was naive CD8+ T cells sorted from blood. The chain links TRBV5-1 to TRBJ1-1; D unresolved. This chain's CDR3 is CASSLSYEEAFF. Here the CDR3 DNA reads TGCGCCAGCAGCTTATCGTACGAGGAAGCTTTCTTT. Full variable domain (rest looked up from reference TRBV5-1 and TRBJ1-1): KAGVTQTPRYLIKTRGQQVTLSCSPISGHRSVSWYQQTPGQGLQFLFEYFSETQRNKGNFPGRFSGRQFSNSRSEMNVSTLELGDSALYLCASSLSYEEAFFGQGTRLTVV.